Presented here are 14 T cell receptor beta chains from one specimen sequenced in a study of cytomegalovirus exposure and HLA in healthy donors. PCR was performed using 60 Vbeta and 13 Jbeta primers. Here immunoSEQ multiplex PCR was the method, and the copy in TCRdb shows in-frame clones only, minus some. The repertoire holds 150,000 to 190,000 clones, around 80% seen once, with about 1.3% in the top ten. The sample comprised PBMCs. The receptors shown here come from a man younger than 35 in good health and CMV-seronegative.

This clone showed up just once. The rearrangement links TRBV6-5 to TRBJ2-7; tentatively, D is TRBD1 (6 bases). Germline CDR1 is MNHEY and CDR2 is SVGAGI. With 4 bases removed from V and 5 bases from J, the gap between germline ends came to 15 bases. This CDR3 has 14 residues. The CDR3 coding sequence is TGTGCCAGCAGTTCCGGGACACAGGGCCACGAGCAGTACTTC. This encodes CASSSGTQGHEQYF.

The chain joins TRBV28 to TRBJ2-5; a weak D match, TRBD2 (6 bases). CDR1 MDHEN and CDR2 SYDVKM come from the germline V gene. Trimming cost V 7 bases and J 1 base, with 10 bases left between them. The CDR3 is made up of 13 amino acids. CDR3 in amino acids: CASTLGGQETQYF. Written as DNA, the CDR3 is TGTGCCAGCACCCTGGGGGGCCAAGAGACCCAGTACTTC.

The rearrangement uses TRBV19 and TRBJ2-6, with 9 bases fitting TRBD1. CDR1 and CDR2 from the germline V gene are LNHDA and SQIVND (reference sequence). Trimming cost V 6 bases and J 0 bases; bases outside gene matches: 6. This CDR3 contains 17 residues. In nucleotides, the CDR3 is TGTGCCAGTAGCAGGACAGGGGAAGGCTCTGGGGCCAACGTCCTGACTTTC. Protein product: CASSRTGEGSGANVLTF.

CDR3 residues: CASSPHSSSYNEQFF. The CDR3 coding sequence is TGTGCCAGCAGCCCCCACAGCAGCTCCTACAATGAGCAGTTCTTC. The rearrangement links TRBV7-9 to TRBJ2-1; D is unclear. V was clipped by 5 bases and J by 0 bases, with 11 bases between them. This CDR3 has 15 residues. Germline V gene lookup returns CDR1 SEHNR and CDR2 FQNEAQ (reference sequence).

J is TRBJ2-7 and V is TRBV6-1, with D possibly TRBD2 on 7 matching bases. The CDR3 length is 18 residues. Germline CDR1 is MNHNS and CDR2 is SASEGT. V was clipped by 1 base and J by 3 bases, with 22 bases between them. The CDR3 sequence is CASSEGRSGTPPFYEQYF. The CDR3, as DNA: TGTGCCAGCAGTGAAGGTCGAAGCGGGACACCACCTTTCTACGAGCAGTACTTC.

The CDR3 sequence is CATSPPERDTIPPTDTQYF. CDR3 sequence (DNA): TGCGCCACCAGCCCCCCTGAAAGGGACACCATCCCCCCCACAGATACGCAGTATTTT. The genes are TRBV10-1 and TRBJ2-3, with D possibly TRBD1 on 6 matching bases. The CDR3 extends over 19 amino acids. Germline V gives CDR1 WNHNN, CDR2 SYGVQD (reference sequence). Trimming cost V 10 bases and J 2 bases, with 31 bases left between them.

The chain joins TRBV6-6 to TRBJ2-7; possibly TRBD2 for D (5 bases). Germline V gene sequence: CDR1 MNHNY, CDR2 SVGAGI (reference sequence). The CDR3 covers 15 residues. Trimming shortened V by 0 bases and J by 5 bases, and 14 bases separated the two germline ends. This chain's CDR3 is CASSYSSLARDEQYF. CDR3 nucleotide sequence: TGTGCCAGCAGTTACTCGAGTCTAGCTCGGGACGAGCAGTACTTC.

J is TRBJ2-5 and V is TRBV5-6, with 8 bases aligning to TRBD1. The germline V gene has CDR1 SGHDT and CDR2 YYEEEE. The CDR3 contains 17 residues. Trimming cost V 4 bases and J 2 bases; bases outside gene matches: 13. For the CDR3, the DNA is TGTGCCAGCAGCGCCCCGTACCGGGACAGGATACAAGAGACCCAGTACTTC. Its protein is CASSAPYRDRIQETQYF.

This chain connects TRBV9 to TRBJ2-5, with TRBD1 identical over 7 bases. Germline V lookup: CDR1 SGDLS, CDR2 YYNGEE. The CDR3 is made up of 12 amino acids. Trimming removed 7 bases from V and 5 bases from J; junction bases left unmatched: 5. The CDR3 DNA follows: TGTGCCAGCTCAGGGACAGCGGAGACCCAGTACTTC. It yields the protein CASSGTAETQYF.

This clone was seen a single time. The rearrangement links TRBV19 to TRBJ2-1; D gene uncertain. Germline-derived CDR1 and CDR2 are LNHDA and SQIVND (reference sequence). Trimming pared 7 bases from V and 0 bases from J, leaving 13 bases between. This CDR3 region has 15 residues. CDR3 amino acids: CASKKAFLSYNEQFF. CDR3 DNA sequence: TGTGCCAGTAAAAAAGCCTTTCTCTCCTACAATGAGCAGTTCTTC. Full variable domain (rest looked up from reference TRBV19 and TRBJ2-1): DGGITQSPKYLFRKEGQNVTLSCEQNLNHDAMYWYRQDPGQGLRLIYYSQIVNDFQKGDIAEGYSVSREKKESFPLTVTSAQKNPTAFYLCASKKAFLSYNEQFFGPGTRLTVL.

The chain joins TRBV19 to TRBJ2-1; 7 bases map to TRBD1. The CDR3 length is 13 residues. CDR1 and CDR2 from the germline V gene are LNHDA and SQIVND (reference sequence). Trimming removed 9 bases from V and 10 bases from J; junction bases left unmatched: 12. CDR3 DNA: TGTGCCAGGACCCGGGACAGTGGGGCAGAGCAGTTCTTC. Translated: CARTRDSGAEQFF.

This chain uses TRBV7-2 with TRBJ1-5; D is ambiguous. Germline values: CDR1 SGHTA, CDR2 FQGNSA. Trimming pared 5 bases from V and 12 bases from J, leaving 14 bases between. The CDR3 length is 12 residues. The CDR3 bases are TGTGCCAGCAGCCTCGACTCCTCTGTCCAGCATTTT. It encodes CASSLDSSVQHF.

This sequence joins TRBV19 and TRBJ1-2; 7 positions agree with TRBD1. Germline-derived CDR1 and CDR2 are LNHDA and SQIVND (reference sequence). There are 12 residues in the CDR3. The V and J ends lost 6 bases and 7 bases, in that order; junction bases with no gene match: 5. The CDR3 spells CASRIRDSGYTF. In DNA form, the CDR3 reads TGTGCCAGTAGAATACGGGACAGTGGCTACACCTTC. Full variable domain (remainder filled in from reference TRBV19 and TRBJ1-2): DGGITQSPKYLFRKEGQNVTLSCEQNLNHDAMYWYRQDPGQGLRLIYYSQIVNDFQKGDIAEGYSVSREKKESFPLTVTSAQKNPTAFYLCASRIRDSGYTFGSGTRLTVV.

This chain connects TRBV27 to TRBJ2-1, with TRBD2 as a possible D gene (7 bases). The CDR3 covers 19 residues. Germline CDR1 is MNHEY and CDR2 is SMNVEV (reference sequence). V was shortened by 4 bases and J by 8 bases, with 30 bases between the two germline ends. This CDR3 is CASSSQDFNRGRASHEQFF. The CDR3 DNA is TGTGCCAGCAGTTCTCAGGATTTTAATAGGGGGAGGGCCTCCCATGAGCAGTTCTTC.